The next 12 T cell receptor beta chains were all read from a single sample in a study of blood T cell repertoires in COVID-19. The assay was immunoSEQ multiplex PCR, and TCRdb's table has in-frame clones only and misses some. Of around 150,000 clones listed, 70% to 85% are singletons. Sequenced: peripheral blood. The receptors stem from a woman aged 80 or over with acute or convalescent COVID-19.

The J gene is TRBJ2-1, the V gene TRBV20-1; 8 nucleotides agree with TRBD2. Trimming cost V 7 bases and J 6 bases; bases outside gene matches: 2. CDR3 length: 11 amino acids. Germline-derived CDR1 and CDR2 are DFQATT and SNEGSKA (reference sequence). CDR3 sequence: CSGAGGNEQFF. CDR3 DNA sequence: TGCAGTGGGGCGGGAGGCAATGAGCAGTTCTTC.

This sequence joins TRBV9 and TRBJ2-1, with 8 bases aligning to TRBD2. The CDR3 runs to 18 residues. Trimming at V came to 0 bases and at J to 9 bases, leaving 17 bases not matched to a gene. The germline CDR1 and CDR2 sequences are SGDLS and YYNGEE. CDR3 amino acids: CASSVESGSQARGGEQFF. The CDR3 DNA sequence: TGTGCCAGCAGCGTAGAGAGCGGGAGTCAAGCTCGGGGAGGTGAGCAGTTCTTC.

In this sample, this clone turned up once. This rearrangement joins TRBV12-5 to TRBJ2-2, with D possibly TRBD2 on 6 matching bases. V was shortened by 7 bases and J by 7 bases, with 19 bases between the two germline ends. From germline, CDR1 is LGHNT and CDR2 FRNRAP. The CDR3 runs to 15 residues. The CDR3: CASALASGSGGELFF. CDR3 nucleotide sequence: TGTGCTAGTGCCCTAGCGTCCGGGAGCGGCGGGGAGCTGTTTTTT.

The sample holds a few counts of this clone. This rearrangement joins TRBV12-3 or TRBV12-4 to TRBJ2-2; TRBD2 might be the D (5 bases). The V gene lost 7 bases and the J gene lost 4 bases, with 10 bases spanning the gap. This CDR3 contains 13 residues. CDR3 residues: CASTAGGTGELFF. CDR3 coding DNA: TGTGCCAGCACCGCCGGAGGCACCGGGGAGCTGTTTTTT.

The chain employs TRBV7-2 and TRBJ2-7; TRBD2 matches at 9 bases. After removal of 5 bases from V and 5 bases from J, the junction contained 13 bases not matched to a gene. Germline CDR1 SGHTA, CDR2 FQGNSA. This CDR3 contains 16 residues. CDR3 in amino acids: CASSPRRVAGADEQYF. As DNA, the CDR3 is TGTGCCAGCAGCCCCAGGAGGGTAGCGGGAGCAGACGAGCAGTACTTC.

This chain links TRBV7-2 with TRBJ2-7, with TRBD2 matching 7 bases. J was trimmed by 3 bases and V by 5 bases; bases with no gene match: 10. The CDR3 has 15 amino acids. Germline loops: CDR1 SGHTA, CDR2 FQGNSA. CDR3 coding DNA: TGTGCCAGCAGCCGTGCGACTAGCACTGTCTACGAGCAGTACTTC. This sequence encodes CASSRATSTVYEQYF.

The chain links TRBV7-9 to TRBJ2-7, with 7 bases identical to TRBD1. The CDR3 has 14 residues. V shed 5 bases and J 0 bases; nucleotides not matched to a gene: 4. CDR1 is SEHNR, CDR2 FQNEAQ, per germline (reference sequence). The CDR3 region is CASSHRDSSYEQYF. CDR3 nucleotide sequence: TGTGCCAGCAGCCACCGGGACAGCTCCTACGAGCAGTACTTC.

This chain uses TRBV11-2 with TRBJ2-5; possible D gene TRBD1, 6 bases. Germline V gene lookup returns CDR1 SGHAT and CDR2 FQNNGV. The germline V and J ends were trimmed by 5 bases and 3 bases, with 10 bases remaining between them. The CDR3 extends over 13 amino acids. The CDR3 spells CASSAGTKETQYF. The CDR3 DNA is TGTGCCAGCAGCGCCGGGACAAAAGAGACCCAGTACTTC.

This clone appeared once. The rearrangement joins TRBV19 to TRBJ1-4; 10 nucleotides agree with TRBD1. Germline V gene data show CDR1 as LNHDA and CDR2 as SQIVND (reference sequence). The CDR3 has 15 amino acids. The V gene end was trimmed by 2 bases and the J gene end by 6 bases; junction bases not matched to a gene: 3. Written as DNA, the CDR3 is TGTGCCAGTAGTATAACCGGGACAGGGGATGAAAAACTGTTTTTT. Protein product: CASSITGTGDEKLFF.

This clone was recorded a few times. The chain has TRBV7-9 and TRBJ2-2; a possible D gene is TRBD1 (5 bases). CDR1 is SEHNR and CDR2 is FQNEAQ in the germline V gene (reference sequence). V gave up 1 base and J gave up 3 bases, with 12 bases separating them. The CDR3 spans 16 residues. The DNA for the CDR3 is TGTGCCAGCAGCTTAGGACAGCAAATTTACACCGGGGAGCTGTTTTTT. It encodes CASSLGQQIYTGELFF.

The J gene is TRBJ2-1, the V gene TRBV12-5; D is possibly TRBD2 (7 bases). Germline lookup yields CDR1 LGHNT and CDR2 FRNRAP. V lost 5 bases, J lost 4 bases, and 15 bases lay in between. This CDR3 is built from 15 residues. Written as DNA, the CDR3 is TGTGCTAGTGGTCATGGGGGGGGCGGTTACAATGAGCAGTTCTTC. It codes for CASGHGGGGYNEQFF.

The chain couples TRBV7-2 to TRBJ1-3; D might be TRBD1 (5 bases). V was shortened by 6 bases and J by 0 bases, with 18 bases between the two germline ends. The germline CDR1 and CDR2 sequences are SGHTA and FQGNSA. The CDR3 spans 17 residues. The CDR3 here is CASSPRQGYNSGNTIYF. The CDR3 coding sequence is TGTGCCAGCAGTCCGAGGCAGGGCTATAACTCTGGAAACACCATATATTTT.